This TCR beta chain originates from a study of cytomegalovirus exposure and HLA in healthy donors. The CDR3 is 16 residues long. The V segment lost 4 bases and the J segment 4 bases; nucleotides outside the gene matches: 3. Germline V CDR1 and CDR2: LNHDA, SQIVND (reference sequence). Whole-study results and caveats: In an earlier analysis, productive rearrangement rates for most beta V segments clustered near 90% or 30%.

In the case of this clone: Its antigen is undetermined.

The primer mix had 60 Vbeta and 13 Jbeta primers. The protocol was immunoSEQ multiplex PCR, while the TCRdb copy is restricted to in-frame clones and leaves out a portion. Here the sample spans 200,000 to 250,000 clones, about three quarters being singletons. The sequence was collected from a man younger than 35 in good health and CMV-seronegative. This sequence joins TRBV19 and TRBJ2-3; TRBD2 matches at 15 bases. Material for sequencing was PBMCs. The CDR3 sequence: CASSSRTSGRADTQYF. CDR3 coding DNA: TGTGCCAGTAGTAGTCGGACTAGCGGGAGGGCAGATACGCAGTATTTT. Together with reference TRBV19 and TRBJ2-3, the CDR3 gives the full variable domain: DGGITQSPKYLFRKEGQNVTLSCEQNLNHDAMYWYRQDPGQGLRLIYYSQIVNDFQKGDIAEGYSVSREKKESFPLTVTSAQKNPTAFYLCASSSRTSGRADTQYFGPGTRLTVL.